This T cell receptor beta chain was captured by sequencing in a study of blood T cell repertoires in COVID-19. Looking at the study overall: Samples of COVID-19 (acute and convalescent) were obtained from the United States, Italy and Spain. Sources were T cells, B-cell-depleted T cells, or PBMCs; the material itself was cDNA or gDNA.

In germline, CDR1 is MGHRA, CDR2 YSYEKL. V was shortened by 4 bases and J by 3 bases, with 9 bases between the two germline ends. The CDR3 covers 14 residues. Original processing notes: Estimates of nucleated cell counts were drawn from the amplification of reference gene primers. Measured with immunoSEQ multiplex PCR; TCRdb has only the in-frame clones, and not every one. V and J calls and clone size are copied from that table; D and trimming were computed from the DNA. The data show a few hundred thousand clones, around 86% seen once. The table lists this clone with a count of one. What was sequenced was peripheral blood. V and J are TRBV4-1 and TRBJ2-2; weak D call: TRBD2 (5 bases). The sequence came from a man younger than 45 who had recovered from COVID-19. CDR3 loop: CASSRTRDTGELFF. The DNA for the CDR3 is TGCGCCAGCAGCCGCACTAGAGACACCGGGGAGCTGTTTTTT.